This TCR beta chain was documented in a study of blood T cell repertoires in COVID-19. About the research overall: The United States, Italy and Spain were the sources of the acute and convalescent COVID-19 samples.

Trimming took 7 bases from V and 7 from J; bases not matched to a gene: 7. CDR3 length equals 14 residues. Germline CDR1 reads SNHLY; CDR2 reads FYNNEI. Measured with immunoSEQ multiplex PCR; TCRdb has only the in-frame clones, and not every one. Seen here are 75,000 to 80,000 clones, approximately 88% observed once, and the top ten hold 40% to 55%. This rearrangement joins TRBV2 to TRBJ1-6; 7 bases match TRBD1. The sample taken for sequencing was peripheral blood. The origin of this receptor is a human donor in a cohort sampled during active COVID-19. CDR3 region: CASIAGTVNSPLHF. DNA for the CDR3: TGTGCCAGCATTGCCGGGACAGTGAATTCACCCCTCCACTTT.